Sequencing of this TCR beta chain was carried out in a study of shared clonotypes between healthy human individuals (dated by TCRdb to about 2020). For context, the study as a whole: A couple of women and a few men aged 18 to 49 years were included in the cohort. Each donor's leukapheresis produced roughly between roughly 0.85 and 10 billion PBMCs. Per donor, three plates each were used for CD4 naive and CD4 memory, two for CD8 naive, and one for CD8 memory. Blood TCR repertoires of roughly five healthy adults were deeply sequenced to estimate repertoire size and the extent of clonotype sharing between individuals. Libraries were prepared and TCR repertoires were sequenced by different laboratories using diverse techniques, in order to increase sequencing depth and limit assay-specific biases. Overall study outcomes, separate from this receptor: Naive subsets generally had larger estimated clonotype richness than memory subsets did. Based on pairwise subsampling, the degree of clonotype sharing among donors was expected to be affected by sequencing depth. Incomplete sequencing was indicated by rarefaction of sorted-subset datasets, despite the large sequencing depth. Compared with non-shared clonotypes, clonotypes shared by all four sorted-subset donors had higher generation probabilities. Sampling was restricted to blood, and TCR repertoires in tissues likely differ from the TCR repertoires found in blood. Because the study included only a small number of donors, the genetic and exposure-history diversity represented was limited. Around 5.4% of naive CD4, 3.5% of naive CD8, approximately 2.2% of memory CD4, and more than 0.35% of memory CD8 clonotypes were shared across several donors.

TCR CDR3 regions were amplified from genomic DNA by multiplex PCR using the deep immunoSEQ assay. Genomic DNA extracted from each cell subset was distributed evenly over all wells of several immunoSEQ 96-well plates, and each plate served as one replicate. For sorted subsets, each replicate PCR was loaded with roughly 190 ng genomic DNA, equivalent to 25,000 to 35,000 T cell genomes. Purified libraries were measured with a Qubit 3.0 fluorometer, size-checked on a Bioanalyzer 2100, and measured again with the KAPA Library Quantification kit. A separate single-read 150-cycle Illumina NextSeq 550 flow cell was used to sequence each immunoSEQ 96-well plate. Processing in the source paper ran as follows. Because only junctional sequences without quality scores were contained in the immunoSEQ output, filtering matching that applied to full-length reads could not be performed. To assign V/J genes and CDR3, sequences were annotated using PyIR, a Python wrapper for IgBLAST v1.9, with IMGT germline references. Reads with weak V/J assignments (E-value above 1e-6), missing CDR3, stop codons, out-of-frame junctions, or ambiguous translated residues were removed. V3J clonotypes were defined by identical inferred V gene, J gene, and CDR3 amino acid sequence. To compute the percentage overlap between repertoires, the number of shared unique clonotypes was divided by the size of the smaller repertoire. RTK rarefaction, the Chao1 estimator, and Recon v2.1 estimates of unobserved clonotypes were used to assess repertoire richness. OLGA was used to compute generation probabilities for all TCRbeta clonotypes that the gDNA method yielded from a handful of donors. In TCRdb, the immuneACCESS table is reduced to in-frame sequences with V and J assigned. These tables do not hold every clone; where another copy was compared, an unresolved V gene accounts for under half, and the others remain unexplained. Clonal size and the V and J genes are those of that table, whereas D and trimming came from the DNA. Across this sample there are about 2.4 million clones, with 93% seen only once. The leading ten clones occupy about 0.39% of the sample.

Donors were healthy HIV-negative adults with no recently reported acute infections or vaccinations. Every donor was a Caucasian adult living in Nashville, Tennessee, USA. CD4+ T cells were enriched by magnetic negative selection, after which naive cells were positively selected on CD45RA and the negative fraction was taken as the memory subset. Blood was obtained by leukapheresis, after which PBMCs were separated by Ficoll-Histopaque density gradient centrifugation and cryopreserved in liquid nitrogen vapor phase. Purity and quantity of every magnetically sorted T cell population were checked by analytical flow cytometry. Genomic DNA was isolated from every sorted fraction and measured by UV absorbance on a Nanodrop 2000c. CDR1 LNHDA and CDR2 SQIVND were looked up in the germline V gene (reference sequence). From V the trimming removes 3 bases and from J it removes 8 bases, while the gene matches leave 10 bases of the junction unaccounted for. Inclusive of the bounding cysteine and phenylalanine, the CDR3 is 15 residues long. Kept here is only the CDR3 DNA, which spans 45 bases and is read in frame from base 1.

Comments on this clone: Its specific antigen is unknown. Base qualities are not provided; no much larger clone lies one nucleotide away.

This TCR was sampled from a young man in good health. Some clones in this sample may be carry-over from other donors' samples. Input material: naive CD4+ T cells from PBMCs. This specimen's cell subset or site label, per the study, means: CD45RA+ positively selected. The chain was built from TRBV19 and TRBJ2-3, with 8 bases aligning to TRBD2. The CDR3 protein is CASSISGAIGSTQYF. The DNA sequence is given as TGTGCCAGTAGTATTAGCGGGGCAATTGGCAGTACGCAGTATTTT.